This TCR beta chain came from a study of shared clonotypes between healthy human individuals. In the naive CD8 group, cells lacked CD45RO and were positively selected for CCR7, so terminally differentiated effector memory CD45RA+ cells were left out. Free of recent acute infections or vaccinations, the donors were healthy HIV-negative adults. Only Caucasian adults living in Nashville, Tennessee served as donors. The method was immunoSEQ multiplex PCR; TCRdb's version includes in-frame clones alone and lacks a portion of them. The sample carries hundreds of thousands of clones, about 95% recorded once. The sequence derives from a young woman in good health. Source material: naive CD8+ T cells sorted from blood.

CDR3 sequence (DNA): TGCGCCAGCAGCCCAGGCACGGACGAAGTTTACGAGCAGTACTTC. Amino acid sequence: CASSPGTDEVYEQYF. V and J are TRBV4-1 and TRBJ2-7, with unresolved D. V was trimmed by 4 bases and J by 4 bases, leaving 17 bases between them. From germline, CDR1 is MGHRA and CDR2 YSYEKL. The length of the CDR3 is 15 residues.